The 25 T cell receptor beta chains given below trace back to one sample, sequenced in a study of blood T cell repertoires in COVID-19 (dated by TCRdb to 2020 to 2022). The library was made by the immunoSEQ multiplex PCR assay. Entries here come from immuneACCESS through TCRdb and include only in-frame sequences with V and J called. Some clones fail to appear in such tables; in the studies checked, an unresolved V gene covers under half of the shortfall, and the cause of the remainder is unknown. Counted in this sample were roughly 380,000 clones; roughly 86% of them appeared once. The top ten constitute more than 0.85% of the sample. The specimen sequenced was peripheral blood. The receptors originated from a human donor with acute or convalescent COVID-19. The donor label of this sample is uncertain.

The chain has TRBV30 and TRBJ2-1, with TRBD2 matching over 10 bases. Germline values: CDR1 GTSNPN, CDR2 SVGIG (reference sequence). J gave up 2 bases and V 2 bases, and 3 bases lay outside the gene matches. CDR3 size: 15 residues. The CDR3 reads CAWSPTSGAYNEQFF. In DNA form, the CDR3 reads TGTGCCTGGAGTCCTACTAGCGGGGCCTACAATGAGCAGTTCTTC. Drawing the rest from reference TRBV30 and TRBJ2-1, the complete variable domain is SQTIHQWPATLVQPVGSPLSLECTVEGTSNPNLYWYRQAAGRGLQLLFYSVGIGQISSEVPQNLSASRPQDRQFILSSKKLLLSDSGFYLCAWSPTSGAYNEQFFGPGTRLTVL.

The chain recombines TRBV3-1 (or the pseudogene TRBV3-2) with TRBJ1-2; 7 bases are a match to TRBD1. Germline V gives CDR1 LGHDT, CDR2 YNNKEL (reference sequence). The CDR3 sequence is 12 residues long. V gave up 2 bases and J gave up 11 bases; unmatched junction bases: 5. DNA for the CDR3: TGTGCCAGCAGCCAAAACAGGGGTGGGTACACCTTC. Translating gives CASSQNRGGYTF.

This clone was recorded only once. The junction departs from germline at one end; a sequencing error may be responsible. V is TRBV5-4 and J is TRBJ2-2; no clear D gene. CDR1 and CDR2 from the germline V gene are SGHNT and YYREEE (reference sequence). The CDR3 sequence is 13 residues long. The chain's CDR3 is CASKQHNSGELFF. The DNA for the CDR3 is TGTGCCAGCAAGCAGCACAACAGCGGGGAGCTGTTTTTT.

V usage is TRBV11-2 and J usage is TRBJ1-2, with TRBD1 as a possible D gene (6 bases). The germline V gene encodes CDR1 SGHAT and CDR2 FQNNGV. V lost 5 bases to trimming and J lost 7 bases, with 23 bases between them. The CDR3 contains 16 residues. CDR3 DNA: TGTGCCAGCAGCCTAATACGCAGCAGGGGTGATCGTGGCTACACCTTC. It translates to CASSLIRSRGDRGYTF.

The V and J genes are TRBV6-2 or TRBV6-3 and TRBJ2-7, with D possibly TRBD2 on 5 matching bases. V was trimmed by 1 base and J by 7 bases, leaving 14 bases between them. Germline values: CDR1 MNHEY, CDR2 SVGEGT. The CDR3 is 14 amino acids. The CDR3 sequence: CASSYYGSAGEQYF. CDR3 in DNA: TGTGCCAGCAGTTACTATGGTAGCGCCGGAGAGCAGTACTTC.

This clone appeared a few times. CDR3 residues: CASSLESSAGELFF. CDR3 nucleotide sequence: TGTGCCAGCAGCTTAGAATCCTCTGCCGGGGAGCTGTTTTTT. The chain joins TRBV7-9 to TRBJ2-2, with unresolved D. The V gene's germline CDR1 is SEHNR and CDR2 FQNEAQ (reference sequence). The CDR3 sequence is 14 residues long. V dropped 1 base and J dropped 6 bases, with 9 bases sitting between them.

This clone was seen a single time. Here the CDR3 reads CASSPGLGWETQYF. The CDR3 DNA is TGTGCCAGCTCACCCGGACTAGGCTGGGAGACCCAGTACTTC. The V call is TRBV18, the J call TRBJ2-5; 7 positions agree with TRBD2. The CDR3 has 14 residues. Germline values: CDR1 KGHSH, CDR2 LQKENI. Germline trimming cut 3 bases from V and 5 bases from J; bases unmatched to any gene: 6.

This sequence joins TRBV5-4 and TRBJ2-1; 12 bases agree with TRBD2. The CDR3 totals 18 residues. V lost 4 bases to trimming and J lost 0 bases; unmatched junction nucleotides: 8. Looked up from germline, CDR1 is SGHNT and CDR2 is YYREEE (reference sequence). The CDR3 DNA is TGTGCCAGCAGCGATAGGGCTAGCGGGAGGGCCTCCTACAATGAGCAGTTCTTC. This encodes CASSDRASGRASYNEQFF.

The DNA for the CDR3 is TGTGCCAGCAGCTTACCGCAGGGGGCGGTATCTGGAAACACCATATATTTT. It specifies CASSLPQGAVSGNTIYF. The V call is TRBV7-9, the J call TRBJ1-3, with 8 bases that match TRBD1. Germline V lookup: CDR1 SEHNR, CDR2 FQNEAQ (reference sequence). V lost 2 bases and J lost 1; bases outside the gene matches: 7. The length of the CDR3 is 17 residues. The entire variable domain, with the rest obtained from reference TRBV7-9 and TRBJ1-3, is as follows: DTGVSQNPRHKITKRGQNVTFRCDPISEHNRLYWYRQTLGQGPEFLTYFQNEAQLEKSRLLSDRFSAERPKGSFSTLEIQRTEQGDSAMYLCASSLPQGAVSGNTIYFGEGSWLTVV.

V gene TRBV3-1 (or the pseudogene TRBV3-2) combines with J gene TRBJ1-5; 8 nucleotides match TRBD1. Looked up from germline, CDR1 is LGHDT and CDR2 is YNNKEL (reference sequence). The CDR3 is made up of 14 amino acids. Unmatched junction bases numbered 6, after V lost 4 bases and J lost 7 bases. The CDR3 DNA sequence: TGTGCCAGCAGCCCGGACAGGGAGGGGCAGCCCCAGCATTTT. Encoded protein: CASSPDREGQPQHF.

The chain employs TRBV18 and TRBJ1-1; TRBD1 matches at 7 bases. Trimming removed 5 bases from V and 1 base from J; junction bases left unmatched: 4. This CDR3 comprises 14 residues. Germline V lookup: CDR1 KGHSH, CDR2 LQKENI. The CDR3 DNA is TGTGCCAGCTCAAAAGACAGGGAGAACACTGAAGCTTTCTTT. It translates to CASSKDRENTEAFF.

The V and J genes are TRBV5-1 and TRBJ1-2; 8 bases are a match to TRBD1. There are 16 residues in the CDR3. After removal of 2 bases from V and 4 bases from J, the junction contained 10 bases not matched to a gene. The V gene's germline CDR1 is SGHRS and CDR2 YFSETQ. CDR3 nucleotides: TGCGCCAGCAGCTTCGGGTCCACAGGGGGTCCCTATGGCTACACCTTC. Amino acid sequence: CASSFGSTGGPYGYTF. Together with reference TRBV5-1 and TRBJ1-2, the CDR3 gives the full variable domain: KAGVTQTPRYLIKTRGQQVTLSCSPISGHRSVSWYQQTPGQGLQFLFEYFSETQRNKGNFPGRFSGRQFSNSRSEMNVSTLELGDSALYLCASSFGSTGGPYGYTFGSGTRLTVV.

The chain joins TRBV2 to TRBJ2-1; TRBD1 agrees at 9 bases. This CDR3 region has 15 residues. From germline, CDR1 is SNHLY and CDR2 FYNNEI. Trimming at V came to 6 bases and at J to 4 bases, leaving 7 bases not matched to a gene. CDR3 amino acids: CASSRHRGQYNEQFF. The CDR3 nucleotides read TGTGCCAGCAGCCGCCACAGGGGGCAGTACAATGAGCAGTTCTTC.

This clone was observed a single time. The chain carries TRBV14 and TRBJ1-5; tentatively, D is TRBD1 (5 bases). This CDR3 spans 14 amino acids. V was clipped by 4 bases and J by 9 bases, with 16 bases between them. Per germline, CDR1 SGHDN and CDR2 FVKESK. CDR3 amino acids: CASSLALWGGPQHF. The CDR3 coding sequence is TGTGCCAGCAGCCTTGCCCTCTGGGGGGGGCCCCAGCATTTT.

The rearrangement uses TRBV28 and TRBJ1-5; TRBD1 might be the D (6 bases). The CDR3 length is 16 residues. Trimming pared 5 bases from V and 5 bases from J, leaving 19 bases between. Germline V gene data show CDR1 as MDHEN and CDR2 as SYDVKM. The DNA of the CDR3 is TGTGCCAGCAGTACGTCTGTGCGGGGGCGGTATCAGCCCCAGCATTTT. This translates into CASSTSVRGRYQPQHF.

The chain is built from TRBV2 and TRBJ2-5; possibly TRBD2 for D (6 bases). V gave up 7 bases and J gave up 4 bases, with 19 bases separating them. The CDR3 loop spans 15 amino acids. CDR1 SNHLY and CDR2 FYNNEI come from the germline V gene. The CDR3 DNA follows: TGTGCCAGCACCCAAGGCGGGCTAGCGACAGAGACCCAGTACTTC. Its translation: CASTQGGLATETQYF.

The chain recombines TRBV5-4 with TRBJ2-2; unclear D gene. The CDR3 is 13 amino acids. V lost 1 base, J lost 4 bases, and 5 bases lay in between. Germline CDR1 is SGHNT and CDR2 is YYREEE (reference sequence). CDR3: CASSLTVTGELFF. DNA of the CDR3: TGTGCCAGCAGCTTGACGGTCACCGGGGAGCTGTTTTTT.

This rearrangement joins TRBV6-5 to TRBJ1-1; D may be TRBD1 (5 bases). Germline V CDR1 and CDR2: MNHEY, SVGAGI. There are 15 residues in the CDR3. With 6 bases removed from V and 0 bases from J, the gap between germline ends came to 14 bases. DNA of the CDR3: TGTGCCAGCAGACTCCTGACAGTGATGAACACTGAAGCTTTCTTT. Its protein is CASRLLTVMNTEAFF.

V is TRBV15 and J is TRBJ2-2, with TRBD1 as a possible D gene (6 bases). Trimming took off 6 bases at V and 2 bases at J, with 19 bases between the two ends. Germline-derived CDR1 and CDR2 are LNHNV and YYDKDF (reference sequence). The CDR3 length is 17 residues. For the CDR3, the DNA is TGTGCCACCAGTCCCGGGACACCTCACATAAACACCGGGGAGCTGTTTTTT. Translation gives CATSPGTPHINTGELFF.

The chain combines TRBV30 with TRBJ1-4; D gene ambiguous. This CDR3 contains 15 residues. The germline gives CDR1 GTSNPN, CDR2 SVGIG (reference sequence). V was shortened by 0 bases and J by 8 bases, with 16 bases between the two germline ends. CDR3 protein: CAWSVRSVGREKLFF. CDR3 DNA: TGTGCCTGGAGTGTACGATCCGTAGGGAGGGAAAAACTGTTTTTT.

The CDR3 DNA sequence: TGCGCCAGCAGCTACAGGAACACCGGGGAGCTGTTTTTT. It specifies CASSYRNTGELFF. J is TRBJ2-2 and V is TRBV5-1; D unclear. Germline-derived CDR1 and CDR2 are SGHRS and YFSETQ. The CDR3 has 13 amino acids. V was trimmed by 3 bases and J by 1 base, leaving 4 bases between them.

The chain links TRBV11-2 to TRBJ2-2; 8 bases map to TRBD1. V shed 3 bases, J shed 5 bases, and the junction held 5 bases outside the gene matches. The germline CDR1 and CDR2 sequences are SGHAT and FQNNGV. This CDR3 contains 15 residues. DNA for the CDR3: TGTGCCAGCAGCTTCAACAGGGGGTGGACCGGGGAGCTGTTTTTT. Translation gives CASSFNRGWTGELFF. Combining the CDR3 with reference TRBV11-2 and TRBJ2-2 gives the whole variable domain EAGVAQSPRYKIIEKRQSVAFWCNPISGHATLYWYQQILGQGPKLLIQFQNNGVVDDSQLPKDRFSAERLKGVDSTLKIQPAKLEDSAVYLCASSFNRGWTGELFFGEGSRLTVL.

A few counts support this clone. This chain connects TRBV3-1 (or the pseudogene TRBV3-2) to TRBJ1-1; the match to TRBD1 covers 7 bases. V gave up 4 bases and J gave up 7 bases; unmatched junction bases: 6. CDR3 length equals 13 residues. Germline CDR1 reads LGHDT; CDR2 reads YNNKEL (reference sequence). CDR3 region: CASSPLSGGEAFF. CDR3 sequence (DNA): TGTGCCAGCAGCCCCCTATCAGGGGGTGAAGCTTTCTTT.

This chain links TRBV7-6 with TRBJ2-1, with 7 bases lining up with TRBD2. V dropped 4 bases and J dropped 0; count of bases not matched to a gene: 3. The CDR3 spans 15 residues. Per the germline V gene, CDR1 is SGHVS and CDR2 is FNYEAQ. CDR3 in amino acids: CASSSIAGSYNEQFF. Here the CDR3 DNA reads TGTGCCAGCAGCTCCATAGCGGGCTCCTACAATGAGCAGTTCTTC.

The genes are TRBV5-1 and TRBJ1-5; 11 bases are shared with TRBD1. CDR3 length: 15 residues. In germline, CDR1 is SGHRS, CDR2 YFSETQ. V shed 3 bases, J shed 3 bases, and the junction held 2 bases outside the gene matches. The CDR3 sequence is CASSWGQGVNQPQHF. Here the CDR3 DNA reads TGCGCCAGCAGCTGGGGACAGGGGGTCAATCAGCCCCAGCATTTT. Full variable domain (outside the CDR3, taken from reference TRBV5-1 and TRBJ1-5): KAGVTQTPRYLIKTRGQQVTLSCSPISGHRSVSWYQQTPGQGLQFLFEYFSETQRNKGNFPGRFSGRQFSNSRSEMNVSTLELGDSALYLCASSWGQGVNQPQHFGDGTRLSIL.